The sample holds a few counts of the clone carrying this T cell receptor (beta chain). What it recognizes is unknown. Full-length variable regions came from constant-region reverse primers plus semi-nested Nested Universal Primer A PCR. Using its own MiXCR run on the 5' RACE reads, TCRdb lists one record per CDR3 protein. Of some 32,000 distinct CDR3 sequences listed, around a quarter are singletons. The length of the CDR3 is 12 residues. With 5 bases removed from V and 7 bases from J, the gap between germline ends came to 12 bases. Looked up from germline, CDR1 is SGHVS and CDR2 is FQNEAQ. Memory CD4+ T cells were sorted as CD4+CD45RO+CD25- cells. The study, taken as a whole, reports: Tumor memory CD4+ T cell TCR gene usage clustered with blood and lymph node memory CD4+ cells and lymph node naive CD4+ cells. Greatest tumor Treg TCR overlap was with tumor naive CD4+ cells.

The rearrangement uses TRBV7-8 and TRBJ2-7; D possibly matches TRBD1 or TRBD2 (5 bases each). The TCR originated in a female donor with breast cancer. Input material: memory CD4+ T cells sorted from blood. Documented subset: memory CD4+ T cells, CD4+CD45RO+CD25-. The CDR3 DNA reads TGTGCCAGCAGCCTCCAGGGAGCGGAGCAGTACTTC. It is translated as CASSLQGAEQYF.